Below, one TCR beta chain is given with its context. This clonotype was detected ten times or more. The target of this receptor is not known. No quality values exist for individual bases; no much larger clone is one base distant. Library preparation employed multiplex PCR. TCRdb records Illumina HiSeq 4000 as the sequencer. TCR beta libraries were built with iRepertoire HTBI primers and Arm-PCR amplification of CDR3 regions. Before sequencing, the PCR products went through gel purification. Per the authors' processing: Gene usage analysis of CDR3 amino acid clonotypes used the 55 to 65 TRBV and 14 to 15 TRBJ segments found across samples. COPE and FqMerger were used to merge the filtered high-quality paired reads into contigs. Contigs were aligned with BLAST to IMGT TRBV, TRBD and TRBJ reference genes, and CDR3 was defined per IMGT. Clonotypes above 0.1% frequency were classified as highly expanded clones. Shannon entropy served as the measure of repertoire diversity, while the Gini coefficient captured V-J evenness. Clonotypes shared by more than one individual were considered public. The public sequencing data were trimmed at Q25 with fastp and processed into clonotypes with MiXCR by TCRdb, which kept only in-frame beta chains. Rows with a matching CDR3 protein are joined into one entry that keeps the most common DNA and genes. V and J calls and clone size were set by TCRdb, not the authors. The sample data list a few hundred thousand distinct CDR3 sequences, and 13% of these were observed just once. The leading ten clones occupy roughly 9.7% of the sample.

This entry is derived from a study of regulatory T cells in long-lasting Graves disease (dated by TCRdb to the early 2020s). Context from the whole study: In the newly diagnosed Graves' disease group, patients had been taking antithyroid drugs for less than 3 months. Persistent Graves' disease patients were compared with newly diagnosed Graves' disease patients by peripheral blood TCR sequencing and RNA sequencing. The study was conducted in China and was registered as a clinical trial. A total of around 33 samples underwent TCR sequencing, from roughly 13 patients with persistent Graves' disease and roughly 20 patients with newly diagnosed Graves' disease. What the research found in general, with its limitations: Lower TCR Shannon entropy and fewer highly expanded clones were observed in persistent Graves' disease patients than in newly diagnosed patients, which suggested clonal expansion. As a limitation, the authors acknowledged that the small sample size may reduce accuracy. More public clonotypes were shared among persistent patients (under 3,000) than among newly diagnosed patients (roughly 1,000). Preferential use of TRBV28, TRBJ1-2 and TRBJ2-5 was observed in persistent disease, whereas TRBV20-1 and TRBJ2-1 were favored in newly diagnosed disease. Peripheral blood alone was examined, since thyroid tissue, which constituted the primary lesion, could not be accessed. Sequencing and analysis were limited to the TCR beta chain.

The label giving this sample's time point can be read as: newly diagnosed GD, antithyroid drugs for less than 3 months. For both TCR sequencing and RNA sequencing, RNA was extracted from PBMCs in TRIzol. Graves' disease was diagnosed according to American Thyroid Association guidelines. Patients for the study were recruited at an endocrinology department in Xi'an, China. Each patient gave approximately 8.8 milliliters of peripheral blood, collected in an EDTA anticoagulant tube. Ficoll Paque Plus density gradient separation was used to isolate PBMCs, and no further T cell sorting was done. An Agilent 2100 Bioanalyzer and agarose gel were used to check RNA quality, while a NanoDrop 2000 measured RNA concentration. The CDR3 sequence holds 14 residues, the cysteine and phenylalanine included. The DNA shown is the 42-base CDR3, in frame from base 1. Unmatched junction bases come to 10, with V trimmed by 10 bases and J by 4 bases. Via the germline V gene, CDR1 is ENHRY and CDR2 SYGVKD.

These records were also assigned to another study, of T cells in Graves' hyperthyroidism and ophthalmopathy. From that second study: A patient counted as having stable Graves' hyperthyroidism if no progression to ophthalmopathy occurred over 18 months of follow-up. The hyperthyroidism patients were between 18 and 65 years old and newly diagnosed, with a disease duration of less than 2 months. Patients with uncontrolled infections, other autoimmune diseases, pregnancy or lactation were excluded. Clinical symptoms, serum thyroxine and TRAb, thyroid ultrasound, and orbital computed tomography formed the basis for the diagnoses. The TCR CDR3 was subjected to a first round of RT-PCR using the HTBI primer set and the Qiagen OneStep RT-PCR kit. Most expanded thyroid clonotypes (frequency above 0.001) were also detected in blood, a finding suggesting that blood repertoires may reflect thyroid immune responses. A model built on a 13 V-J signature distinguished ophthalmopathy from stable hyperthyroidism, reaching 87.88% sensitivity and about 81% specificity in cross-validation and 80%/75% in testing. During validation, the model predicted progression to ophthalmopathy a median of approximately 7 months ahead of onset, with around 65% sensitivity and around 72% specificity. To identify distinguishing TCR V-J signatures, a discovery cohort of some 100 patients was used, comprising 40 to 45 with Graves' ophthalmopathy and around 60 with stable Graves' hyperthyroidism. Prospective prediction of ophthalmopathy was tested in an independent validation cohort consisting of 18 hyperthyroidism patients and 15 to 17 patients who later progressed to ophthalmopathy. The 100 discovery patients were randomly split 7:3 into training and test sets. Thyroid tissue and blood T-cell repertoires from six Graves' hyperthyroidism patients were also compared in the study. After sampling, hyperthyroidism patients received methimazole starting at 30 mg daily, and ophthalmopathy patients received high-dose intravenous methylprednisolone. Libraries were constructed in a second round of multiplex PCR, after which size selection and purification were performed. Sequencing of the libraries was done on an Illumina HiSeq2000 using paired-end 100 bp reads. SOAPnuke was used to process the raw data, throwing out any read that contained adapters or uncalled bases, had a mean Phred below 15, or lacked an exact constant-primer or identifier match. COPE v1.2.5 was used to merge the high-quality paired reads, and each unique nucleotide sequence was defined as a clonotype. Clonotypes were aligned to IMGT TRBV, TRBD and TRBJ reference segments using MiTCR v1.1. The analysis was restricted to V-J combinations with a frequency above 0.0001, which together covered about 99% of the repertoires. The TCS score was defined as F50 (clonal expansion) divided by E x V (chaos), with BLOSUM62-based TCRdist calculated between CDR3 peptides within each V-J. Welch's t-statistics and random forest reduced 450 to 600 V-J features to about 12, which were used in a naive Bayes classifier (R e1071). No statistical method was used to set the sample size in advance, and investigators knew the group allocation. The paper describes TCR Vbeta CDR3 sequencing of 120 to 150 peripheral blood samples, made up of under 50 ophthalmopathy patients, roughly 80 hyperthyroidism patients and about 17 progressor patients.

This TCR was recovered from a young man with Graves disease. Donor details come from another sample of the same person, matched by shared clones. The receptor chain draws on TRBV10-3 and TRBJ1-1; TRBD1 fits 9 bases in the junction. The input for sequencing was peripheral blood mononuclear cells (PBMCs), taken at new diagnosis, from a patient treated with antithyroid drugs. CDR3 sequence: CATRPGTGSTEAFF. The nucleotides are TGTGCCACCCGTCCCGGGACAGGGTCCACTGAAGCTTTCTTT.